A selection of T cell receptor beta chains follows, all from one sample in a study of beta chain features in type 1 diabetes. Sequencing was performed with immunoSEQ multiplex PCR; in TCRdb, only in-frame clones are kept and a portion is missing. The top ten hold approximately 0.021% of the sample, which has 550,000 to 850,000 clones, over 10% seen once. Sequenced: naive CD4+ T cells from blood. The receptors derive from a man younger than 35 with type 1 diabetes. The conserved cysteine and the conserved F or W are not part of the CDR3 here. Fields, in order: clone size, V gene, J gene, CDR3 protein. The listing skips clone size in some rows; elsewhere it reads once, few, many or a size class.

clone_size: NA; v_call: TRBV30; j_call: TRBJ2-6; cdr3_aa: AWTRQGKTGANVLT
clone_size: NA; v_call: TRBV28; j_call: TRBJ2-7; cdr3_aa: ASSPHTASYEQY
clone_size: NA; v_call: TRBV27; j_call: TRBJ2-4; cdr3_aa: ASSLRDSVGQY
clone_size: NA; v_call: TRBV5-1; j_call: TRBJ2-5; cdr3_aa: ASSYRGETQY
clone_size: few; v_call: TRBV7-3; j_call: TRBJ2-7; cdr3_aa: ASSHEGEQY
clone_size: NA; v_call: TRBV5-8; j_call: TRBJ1-3; cdr3_aa: ASSRNLLSSGNTIY
clone_size: NA; v_call: TRBV7-2; j_call: TRBJ2-3; cdr3_aa: ASSWTSGGTDTQY
clone_size: NA; v_call: TRBV19; j_call: TRBJ1-1; cdr3_aa: ASNSGQGVTEAF
clone_size: NA; v_call: TRBV10-3; j_call: TRBJ1-5; cdr3_aa: AIKSGNQPQH
clone_size: few; v_call: TRBV5-1; j_call: TRBJ1-5; cdr3_aa: ASSLAGQDNQPQH
clone_size: few; v_call: TRBV12-5; j_call: TRBJ2-7; cdr3_aa: ASGVLSEQY
clone_size: few; v_call: TRBV12-2; j_call: TRBJ1-6; cdr3_aa: ASRLGGSSYNSPLH
clone_size: few; v_call: TRBV7-9; j_call: TRBJ1-4; cdr3_aa: ASSSGQGEEKLF
clone_size: NA; v_call: TRBV28; j_call: TRBJ2-5; cdr3_aa: ASSLQGLRTQY
clone_size: NA; v_call: TRBV13; j_call: TRBJ2-3; cdr3_aa: ASSLGAAPGTDTQY
clone_size: few; v_call: TRBV27; j_call: TRBJ2-5; cdr3_aa: ASRPGLAGQETQY
clone_size: few; v_call: TRBV30; j_call: TRBJ1-1; cdr3_aa: AWSVKGTEAF
clone_size: NA; v_call: TRBV14; j_call: TRBJ1-4; cdr3_aa: ASSQDHGRPEKLF
clone_size: few; v_call: TRBV4-2; j_call: TRBJ2-5; cdr3_aa: ASSPGLQTGGYQETQY
clone_size: NA; v_call: TRBV9; j_call: TRBJ2-3; cdr3_aa: ASGLAGESTDTQY
clone_size: few; v_call: TRBV2; j_call: TRBJ2-3; cdr3_aa: ASSGNRDSTDTQY
clone_size: NA; v_call: TRBV6-5; j_call: TRBJ1-1; cdr3_aa: ASRQRTEAF
clone_size: few; v_call: TRBV19; j_call: TRBJ1-2; cdr3_aa: ATQGNGYGYT
clone_size: NA; v_call: TRBV5-6; j_call: TRBJ1-5; cdr3_aa: ASSPMGQPQH
clone_size: once; v_call: TRBV6-5; j_call: TRBJ1-5; cdr3_aa: ASSRGLYSNQPQH
clone_size: few; v_call: TRBV18; j_call: TRBJ1-5; cdr3_aa: ASSPQGISNQPQH
clone_size: few; v_call: TRBV5-1; j_call: TRBJ1-1; cdr3_aa: ASSLRTDTEAF
clone_size: NA; v_call: TRBV2; j_call: TRBJ1-5; cdr3_aa: ASSRGINQPQH
clone_size: NA; v_call: TRBV18; j_call: TRBJ2-7; cdr3_aa: ASSLGGGSYEQY
clone_size: NA; v_call: TRBV29-1; j_call: TRBJ1-1; cdr3_aa: SVDRRLGPEAF
clone_size: NA; v_call: TRBV7-3; j_call: TRBJ1-1; cdr3_aa: ASSSQGTEAF
clone_size: few; v_call: TRBV13; j_call: TRBJ2-1; cdr3_aa: ATSGGYNEQF
clone_size: few; v_call: TRBV7-6; j_call: TRBJ1-2; cdr3_aa: ASSPSPGGATGYT
clone_size: NA; v_call: TRBV14; j_call: TRBJ1-4; cdr3_aa: ASSQGGAGEKLF
clone_size: NA; v_call: TRBV30; j_call: TRBJ1-2; cdr3_aa: AWDRQGENYGYT
clone_size: few; v_call: TRBV10-3; j_call: TRBJ2-7; cdr3_aa: AISEGTPIGDEQY
clone_size: few; v_call: TRBV7-2; j_call: TRBJ2-7; cdr3_aa: ASRYTGAYEQY
clone_size: NA; v_call: TRBV12-5; j_call: TRBJ2-1; cdr3_aa: ATQTRDSSYNEQF
clone_size: few; v_call: TRBV5-1; j_call: TRBJ1-2; cdr3_aa: ASSLEGQGGYT
clone_size: few; v_call: TRBV30; j_call: TRBJ1-5; cdr3_aa: AWSGTRDRGHQPQH
clone_size: few; v_call: TRBV9; j_call: TRBJ1-1; cdr3_aa: ASSVRGGTEAF
clone_size: few; v_call: TRBV30; j_call: TRBJ1-3; cdr3_aa: AWSVNRWSGNTIY
clone_size: few; v_call: TRBV30; j_call: TRBJ1-2; cdr3_aa: AWTVSPYGYT
clone_size: few; v_call: TRBV5-1; j_call: TRBJ2-7; cdr3_aa: ASSPGTFYEQY
clone_size: NA; v_call: TRBV18; j_call: TRBJ1-6; cdr3_aa: ASSRDGTRNSPLH